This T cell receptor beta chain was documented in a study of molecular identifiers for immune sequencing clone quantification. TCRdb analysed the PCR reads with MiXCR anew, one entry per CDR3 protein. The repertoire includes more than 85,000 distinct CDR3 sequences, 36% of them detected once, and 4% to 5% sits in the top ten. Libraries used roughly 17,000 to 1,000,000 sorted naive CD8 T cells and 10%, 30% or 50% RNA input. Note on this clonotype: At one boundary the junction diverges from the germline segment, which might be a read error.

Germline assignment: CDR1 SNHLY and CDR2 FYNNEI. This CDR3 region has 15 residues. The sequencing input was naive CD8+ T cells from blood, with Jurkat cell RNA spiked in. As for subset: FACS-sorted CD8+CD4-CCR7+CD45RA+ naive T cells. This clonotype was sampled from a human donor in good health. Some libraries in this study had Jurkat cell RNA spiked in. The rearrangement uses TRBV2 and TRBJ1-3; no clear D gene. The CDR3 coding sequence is TGTGCCAGCAGTGAGGATCGATTCTCTGGAAACACCGTATATTTT. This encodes CASSEDRFSGNTVYF.